This T cell receptor beta chain originates from a study of T cell responses to AZD1222 COVID-19 vaccine. The study's findings and limits: Scientists sampled the repertoires only once the peak T cell response had passed. Two doses of AZD1222 preceded a rise in Spike-specific TCR breadth and depth.

Some clones are missing from TCRdb's copy, which holds only in-frame ones; the method was immunoSEQ multiplex PCR. The table lists 150,000 to 200,000 clones, almost 95% of them singletons. To note about this clone: As yet, its antigen is unknown.

Sequences were derived from peripheral blood, sampled on day 0 of AZD1222 vaccination. The receptor's source is an adult in good health.

The CDR3 DNA follows: TGTGCCAGCAGCAGGGCGGGCAATGAGCAGTTCTTC. This translates into CASSRAGNEQFF. This rearrangement joins TRBV6-5 to TRBJ2-1, with D perhaps TRBD1 or TRBD2 (5 bases each). CDR1 and CDR2 (germline): MNHEY, SVGAGI. The ends were cut back, 6 bases at V and 6 bases at J, with 9 bases in the middle. The CDR3 has 12 residues.